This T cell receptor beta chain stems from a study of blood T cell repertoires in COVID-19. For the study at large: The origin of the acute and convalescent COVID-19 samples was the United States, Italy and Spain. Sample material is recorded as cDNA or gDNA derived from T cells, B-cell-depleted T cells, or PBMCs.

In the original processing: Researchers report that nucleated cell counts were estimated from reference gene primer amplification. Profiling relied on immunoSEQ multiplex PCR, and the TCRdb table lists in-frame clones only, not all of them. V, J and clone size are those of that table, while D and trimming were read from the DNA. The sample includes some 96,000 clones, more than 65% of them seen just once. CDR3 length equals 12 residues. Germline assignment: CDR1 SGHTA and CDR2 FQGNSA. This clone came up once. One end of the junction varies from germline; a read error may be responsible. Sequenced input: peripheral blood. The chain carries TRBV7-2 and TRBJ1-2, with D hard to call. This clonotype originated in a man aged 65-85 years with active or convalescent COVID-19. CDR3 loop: CASSPSGSHGPF. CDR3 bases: TGTGCCAGCAGCCCATCGGGATCGCATGGCCCTTTC.